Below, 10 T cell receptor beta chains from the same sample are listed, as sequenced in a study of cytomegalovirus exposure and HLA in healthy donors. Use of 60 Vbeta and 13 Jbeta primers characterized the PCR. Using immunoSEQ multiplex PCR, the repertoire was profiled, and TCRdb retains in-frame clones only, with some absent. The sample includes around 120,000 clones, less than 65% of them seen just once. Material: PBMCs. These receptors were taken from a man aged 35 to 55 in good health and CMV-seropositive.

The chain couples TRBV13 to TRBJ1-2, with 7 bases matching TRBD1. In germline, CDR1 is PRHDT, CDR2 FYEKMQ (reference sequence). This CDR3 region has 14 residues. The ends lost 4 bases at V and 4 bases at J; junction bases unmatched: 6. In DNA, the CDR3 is TGTGCCAGCAGCTCCCCGACAGGGCCCTATGGCTACACCTTC. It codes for CASSSPTGPYGYTF.

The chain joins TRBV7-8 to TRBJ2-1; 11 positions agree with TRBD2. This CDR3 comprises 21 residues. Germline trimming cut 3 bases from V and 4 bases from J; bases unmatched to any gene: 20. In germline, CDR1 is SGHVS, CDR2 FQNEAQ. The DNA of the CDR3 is TGTGCCAGCAGCTTGCGCCGAGGGGGCGCGACGACTAGCGGGACGTACAATGAGCAGTTCTTC. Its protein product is CASSLRRGGATTSGTYNEQFF. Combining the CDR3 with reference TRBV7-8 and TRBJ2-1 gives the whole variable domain GAGVSQSPRYKVAKRGQDVALRCDPISGHVSLFWYQQALGQGPEFLTYFQNEAQLDKSGLPSDRFFAERPEGSVSTLKIQRTQQEDSAVYLCASSLRRGGATTSGTYNEQFFGPGTRLTVL.

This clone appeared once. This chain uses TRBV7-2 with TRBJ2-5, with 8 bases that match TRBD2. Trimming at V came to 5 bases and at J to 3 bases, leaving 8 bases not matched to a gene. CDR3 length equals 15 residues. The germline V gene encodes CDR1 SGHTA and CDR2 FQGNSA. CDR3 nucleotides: TGTGCCAGCAGCGCCACGACTAGCGAAAAAGAGACCCAGTACTTC. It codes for CASSATTSEKETQYF.

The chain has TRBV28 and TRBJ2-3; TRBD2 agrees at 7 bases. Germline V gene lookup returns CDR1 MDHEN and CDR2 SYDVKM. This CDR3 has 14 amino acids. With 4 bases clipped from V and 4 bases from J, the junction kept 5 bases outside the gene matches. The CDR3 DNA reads TGTGCCAGCAGTTCCGGACTAGGTCCAGATACGCAGTATTTT. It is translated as CASSSGLGPDTQYF.

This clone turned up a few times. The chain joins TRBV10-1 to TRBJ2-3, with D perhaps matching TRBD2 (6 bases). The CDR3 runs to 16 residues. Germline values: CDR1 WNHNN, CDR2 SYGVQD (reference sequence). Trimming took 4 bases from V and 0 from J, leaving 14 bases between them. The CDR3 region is CASSAGTGASTDTQYF. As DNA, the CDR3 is TGCGCCAGCAGTGCGGGGACTGGGGCTAGCACAGATACGCAGTATTTT.

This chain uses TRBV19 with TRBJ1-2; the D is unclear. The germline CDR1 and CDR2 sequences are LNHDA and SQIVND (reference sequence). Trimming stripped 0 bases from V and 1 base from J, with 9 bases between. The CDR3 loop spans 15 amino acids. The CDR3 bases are TGTGCCAGTAGTATAGACCGGTCGGTTAACTATGGCTACACCTTC. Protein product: CASSIDRSVNYGYTF.

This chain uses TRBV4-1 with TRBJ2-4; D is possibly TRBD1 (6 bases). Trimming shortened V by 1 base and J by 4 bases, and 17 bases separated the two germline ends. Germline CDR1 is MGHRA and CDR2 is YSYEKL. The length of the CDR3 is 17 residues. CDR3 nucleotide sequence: TGCGCCAGCAGCCAAGGGCGTCAGGGGCCGCCAAAAAACATTCAGTACTTC. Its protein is CASSQGRQGPPKNIQYF.

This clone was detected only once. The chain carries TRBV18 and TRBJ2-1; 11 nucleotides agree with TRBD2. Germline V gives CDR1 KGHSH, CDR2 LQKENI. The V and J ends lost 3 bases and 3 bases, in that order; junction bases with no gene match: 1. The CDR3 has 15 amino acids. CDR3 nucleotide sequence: TGTGCCAGCTCACCGGGACTAGCGGACTACAATGAGCAGTTCTTC. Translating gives CASSPGLADYNEQFF. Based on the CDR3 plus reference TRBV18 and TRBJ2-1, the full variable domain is NAGVMQNPRHLVRRRGQEARLRCSPMKGHSHVYWYRQLPEEGLKFMVYLQKENIIDESGMPKERFSAEFPKEGPSILRIQQVVRGDSAAYFCASSPGLADYNEQFFGPGTRLTVL.

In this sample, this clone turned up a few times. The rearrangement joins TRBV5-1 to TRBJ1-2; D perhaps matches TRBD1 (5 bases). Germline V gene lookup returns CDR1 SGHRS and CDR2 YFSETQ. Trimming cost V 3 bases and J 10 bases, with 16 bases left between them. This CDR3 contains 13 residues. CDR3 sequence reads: CASSWGERGFYTF. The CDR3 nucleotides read TGCGCCAGCAGCTGGGGGGAGAGGGGATTCTACACCTTC.

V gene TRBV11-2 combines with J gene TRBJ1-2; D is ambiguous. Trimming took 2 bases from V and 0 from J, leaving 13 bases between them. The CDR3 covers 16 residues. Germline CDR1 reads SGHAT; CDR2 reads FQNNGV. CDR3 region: CASSLTPRGANYGYTF. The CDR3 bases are TGTGCCAGCAGCTTAACCCCTCGCGGAGCTAACTATGGCTACACCTTC.